This T cell receptor (beta chain) came from a study of T-cell reconstitution after alpha-beta-depleted transplantation in children. Study-wide results and limits: Several hundred expanded graft clones reportedly supplied alpha-beta T cells about two months after transplant. At day 60, the high TCRbeta diversity found in some patients originated from recipient T cells and thymic progenitors that had survived.

Preparation of the TCRbeta library involved a method that used unique molecular identifiers. TCRdb independently ran MiXCR on the PCR reads; one entry per CDR3 protein. Of approximately 170,000 distinct CDR3 sequences in the sample, around 10% were seen once. As to this clonotype: Its antigen is unknown. This clone may be a read error of a much larger clone one base away. No conserved phenylalanine or tryptophan is present at the end of the CDR3, so a read error is the likely explanation.

The germline V and J ends were trimmed by 0 bases and 6 bases, with 16 bases remaining between them. This CDR3 comprises 15 residues. CDR1 is DFQATT and CDR2 is SNEGSKA in the germline V gene (reference sequence). This chain joins TRBV20-1 and TRBJ2-3, with D maybe TRBD2 (5 bases). Here the sequenced sample was PBMCs, taken before TCRalphabeta/CD19-depleted stem cell transplant. The sequence was obtained from a boy aged 2-15 years with acute myeloid leukemia, due to receive a stem cell transplant. In DNA, the CDR3 is TGCAGTGCTAGAGATGGGCCGGACTCCAGGGATACGCAGTATCTT. It specifies CSARDGPDSRDTQYL.